The clone carrying this TCR beta chain occurred once. What it recognizes is unknown. The treatment was: oral pan-JAK inhibitor, 5-10 mg twice daily. The sample originates from a study of CD8+ T cells in alopecia areata. Looking at the study overall: Treated patients were dosed with oral tofacitinib, taking 5 to 10 mg twice daily. Treatment with tofacitinib (6 to 18 months) was followed by 6 months off drug. Study outcomes and limitations: Compared with normal scalp, lesional scalp had higher clonality and more expanded CD8+ clones. Many expanded lesional clones stayed in scalp and blood while on tofacitinib.

The sequencing template was cDNA reverse transcribed from extracted RNA. This table comes from immunoSEQ multiplex PCR, and its TCRdb copy is limited to in-frame clones, with some not included. The table lists 130,000 to 150,000 clones, about four fifths of them singletons. The V and J ends lost 2 bases and 2 bases respectively, with 3 bases between them. Per germline, CDR1 MGHRA and CDR2 YSYEKL. CDR3 length: 13 amino acids. The specimen was CD8+ T cells sorted from blood, collected at week 4, from a patient treated with tofacitinib. The V call is TRBV4-1, the J call TRBJ2-2; D ambiguous. The TCR sequence derives from a human donor with alopecia areata. Here the CDR3 reads CASSQLNTGELFF. The CDR3, as DNA: TGCGCCAGCAGCCAACTAAACACCGGGGAGCTGTTTTTT.